The 17 T cell receptor beta chains below were found in one sample sequenced in a study of blood T cell repertoires in COVID-19 (dated by TCRdb to the early 2020s). The library was made by the immunoSEQ multiplex PCR assay. Not all clones reach the TCRdb copy of this immuneACCESS table, which keeps in-frame sequences only. Checked studies attribute under half of the gap to unresolved V genes and leave the rest unexplained. The sample table records about 250,000 clones; over 70% of these occur just once. Approximately 9% of the sample belongs to the ten largest clones. Sequenced: peripheral blood. These TCRs come from a man aged 40-55 years with active or convalescent COVID-19.

The chain is built from TRBV6-1 and TRBJ2-7; TRBD2 matches 8 bases. The germline CDR1 and CDR2 sequences are MNHNS and SASEGT. This CDR3 contains 17 residues. Trimming took 2 bases from V and 3 from J; bases not matched to a gene: 12. The CDR3 here is CASSEMWGLGPLYEQYF. Here the CDR3 DNA reads TGTGCCAGCAGTGAAATGTGGGGACTAGGGCCCCTCTACGAGCAGTACTTC.

This chain links TRBV2 with TRBJ1-6; D gene ambiguous. Trimming took 1 base from V and 4 from J, leaving 11 bases between them. The CDR3 spans 16 residues. CDR1 and CDR2 (germline): SNHLY, FYNNEI. CDR3 amino acids: CASSEESGRYNSPLHF. CDR3 in DNA: TGTGCCAGCAGTGAAGAGTCAGGTCGATATAATTCACCCCTCCACTTT. The whole variable domain, remainder taken from reference TRBV2 and TRBJ1-6, is EPEVTQTPSHQVTQMGQEVILRCVPISNHLYFYWYRQILGQKVEFLVSFYNNEISEKSEIFDDQFSVERPDGSNFTLKIRSTKLEDSAMYFCASSEESGRYNSPLHFGNGTRLTVT.

The chain couples TRBV21-1 to TRBJ1-4; the table's D call TRBD1 went unverified against the DNA. TRBV21-1 is noted as a pseudogene. This CDR3 is 17 amino acids long. In nucleotides, the CDR3 is TGTGCCAGCAGCAAAAGCCCAGGGACACGGAGAAGTGAAAAACTGTTTTTT. Residues: CASSKSPGTRRSEKLFF.

The chain joins TRBV6-1 to TRBJ1-1, with TRBD1 identical over 10 bases. The CDR3 sequence is 16 residues long. V lost 4 bases and J lost 4; bases outside the gene matches: 9. Germline CDR1 MNHNS, CDR2 SASEGT. The CDR3 sequence is CASSARDRGRFTEAFF. The DNA of the CDR3 is TGTGCCAGCAGTGCCAGGGACAGGGGACGGTTCACTGAAGCTTTCTTT.

This chain's CDR3 is CASSLEAGTRYNEQFF. The CDR3, as DNA: TGTGCCAGCAGCTTAGAGGCGGGTACTAGGTACAATGAGCAGTTCTTC. V usage is TRBV11-3 and J usage is TRBJ2-1; possible D gene TRBD2, 5 bases. Germline V lookup: CDR1 SGHNT, CDR2 YENEEA. Between the trimmed V and J ends, which lost 0 bases and 4 bases, there was a span of 13 bases. This CDR3 spans 16 amino acids.

This clone was observed once. The V gene is TRBV12-3 or TRBV12-4, the J gene TRBJ2-7, with D possibly being TRBD1 (6 bases). This CDR3 contains 13 residues. Trimming shortened V by 5 bases and J by 2 bases, and 10 bases separated the two germline ends. This CDR3 is CASSIGQTYEQYF. In DNA form, the CDR3 reads TGTGCCAGCAGTATCGGACAGACCTACGAGCAGTACTTC.

The chain has TRBV5-5 and TRBJ2-6; D unresolved. Germline V gene sequence: CDR1 SGHKS, CDR2 YYEKEE (reference sequence). There are 15 residues in the CDR3. The V and J ends lost 4 bases and 0 bases respectively, with 8 bases between them. The CDR3 is CASSHGHSGANVLTF. As DNA, the CDR3 is TGTGCCAGCAGCCACGGTCACTCTGGGGCCAACGTCCTGACTTTC.

The chain combines TRBV4-3 with TRBJ2-2; TRBD2 is a possible D gene (5 bases). V lost 1 base and J 0 bases, leaving 9 bases between the germline ends. Germline V gene sequence: CDR1 LGHNA, CDR2 YSLEER. This CDR3 region has 16 residues. For the CDR3, the DNA is TGCGCCAGCAGCCAAGTAGCGTTCGCGAACACCGGGGAGCTGTTTTTT. It is translated as CASSQVAFANTGELFF.

The gene calls are TRBV4-3 and TRBJ2-3; 10 bases line up with TRBD2. J was trimmed by 4 bases and V by 0 bases; bases with no gene match: 7. Germline loops: CDR1 LGHNA, CDR2 YSLEER. CDR3 length equals 17 residues. In DNA, the CDR3 is TGCGCCAGCAGCCAAGAACAGCGGGGGGGCGGCGCAGATACGCAGTATTTT. This translates into CASSQEQRGGGADTQYF.

The V call is TRBV5-4, the J call TRBJ2-5, with 8 nucleotides matching TRBD1. J lost 7 bases, V lost 3 bases, and 11 bases had no gene match. Germline V lookup: CDR1 SGHNT, CDR2 YYREEE (reference sequence). This CDR3 has 15 amino acids. The DNA of the CDR3 is TGTGCCAGCAGCTCGGGACAGGCCTTCAACCCGACCCAGTACTTC. Translation gives CASSSGQAFNPTQYF.

The V and J genes are TRBV27 and TRBJ2-7, with a weak D call TRBD2 (5 bases). Trimming shortened V by 1 base and J by 6 bases, and 16 bases separated the two germline ends. Germline V lookup: CDR1 MNHEY, CDR2 SMNVEV (reference sequence). CDR3 length equals 15 residues. CDR3 sequence: CASSLLGGQWGEQYF. For the CDR3, the DNA is TGTGCCAGCAGTTTATTAGGCGGGCAATGGGGCGAGCAGTACTTC.

The chain couples TRBV28 to TRBJ1-1; D uncertain. The germline V gene has CDR1 MDHEN and CDR2 SYDVKM. Trimming shortened V by 1 base and J by 4 bases, and 13 bases separated the two germline ends. There are 15 residues in the CDR3. The DNA for the CDR3 is TGTGCCAGCAGTTTATACGGGGTTGGAGGCACTGAAGCTTTCTTT. Encoded protein: CASSLYGVGGTEAFF.

This clone showed up just once. The chain employs TRBV6-6 and TRBJ1-1, with a possible D match to TRBD1 (6 bases). The CDR3 is 13 residues long. Germline V gene sequence: CDR1 MNHNY, CDR2 SVGAGI (reference sequence). With 8 bases removed from V and 1 base from J, the gap between germline ends came to 11 bases. CDR3 protein: CASAYRANTEAFF. The DNA of the CDR3 is TGTGCCAGCGCCTACAGGGCGAACACTGAAGCTTTCTTT.

V gene TRBV4-1 combines with J gene TRBJ2-3; TRBD2 agrees at 14 bases. Looked up from germline, CDR1 is MGHRA and CDR2 is YSYEKL. The trim removed 4 bases at V and 6 bases at J, leaving 9 bases unmatched. CDR3 length: 17 amino acids. The CDR3 loop reads CASSRGTSGGYVDTQYF. As DNA, the CDR3 is TGCGCCAGCAGCCGCGGGACTAGCGGGGGATATGTCGATACGCAGTATTTT.

V usage is TRBV18 and J usage is TRBJ1-6, with 7 bases identical to TRBD1. This CDR3 region has 15 residues. Trimming took 0 bases from V and 11 from J; bases not matched to a gene: 7. Germline values: CDR1 KGHSH, CDR2 LQKENI. The CDR3 nucleotides read TGTGCCAGCTCACCACCCGCACAGGGGCGGGCACCCCTCCACTTT. Amino acids: CASSPPAQGRAPLHF.

V usage is TRBV7-2 and J usage is TRBJ2-3; unclear D gene. The CDR3 is 16 residues long. The germline V gene has CDR1 SGHTA and CDR2 FQGNSA. V was trimmed by 2 bases and J by 4 bases, leaving 16 bases between them. CDR3: CASSLLAAIPSDTQYF. The CDR3 DNA reads as TGTGCCAGCAGCTTACTTGCGGCGATTCCTTCAGATACGCAGTATTTT.

This clone was recorded a few times. The chain combines TRBV7-2 with TRBJ2-3; 7 bases align to TRBD1. CDR1 is SGHTA and CDR2 is FQGNSA in the germline V gene. The CDR3 loop spans 18 amino acids. V lost 0 bases to trimming and J lost 5 bases; unmatched junction nucleotides: 14. CDR3 nucleotide sequence: TGTGCCAGCAGCTTAGCCCCCGTTGGGCAGGGGGATCAAGATACGCAGTATTTT. Translated, it gives CASSLAPVGQGDQDTQYF.